Shown below are 10 T cell receptor beta chains from a single sample sequenced in a study of OX40 agonist ivuxolimab in advanced cancers. The assay was immunoSEQ multiplex PCR, and TCRdb's table has in-frame clones only and misses some. The sample gives tens of thousands of clones, about 85% of which show up once; about 6.8% is in the top ten. Source: CD4+ or CD8+ T cells sorted from blood, taken in a trial of the OX40 agonist ivuxolimab. Receptor source: an adult with an advanced solid tumor such as melanoma, head and neck, liver or kidney cancer.

The V gene is TRBV4-3, the J gene TRBJ2-3; 7 nucleotides align to TRBD2. CDR1 and CDR2 (germline): LGHNA, YSLEER. After removal of 1 base from V and 1 base from J, the junction contained 11 bases not matched to a gene. The CDR3 totals 18 residues. The DNA of the CDR3 is TGCGCCAGCAGCCAAGTAGTGAGCGGGGCTATAGGCACAGATACGCAGTATTTT. Protein product: CASSQVVSGAIGTDTQYF.

This sequence joins TRBV19 and TRBJ2-5; a weak D match, TRBD2 (5 bases). The J call may not be correct, given that the DNA end is closer to TRBJ2-7. The CDR3 consists of 15 residues. Germline assignment: CDR1 LNHDA and CDR2 SQIVND (reference sequence). The CDR3 spells CASSQGPGSYYEQYF. The DNA for the CDR3 is TGTGCCAGTAGTCAAGGGCCGGGGTCGTACTACGAGCAGTACTTC.

J is TRBJ2-3 and V is TRBV18; a possible D gene is TRBD2 (6 bases). The CDR3 loop spans 17 amino acids. Germline V lookup: CDR1 KGHSH, CDR2 LQKENI. The germline V and J ends were trimmed by 1 base and 1 base, with 15 bases remaining between them. The CDR3 sequence is CASSPQLGEVGTDTQYF. CDR3 DNA sequence: TGTGCCAGCTCACCACAACTCGGGGAGGTAGGCACAGATACGCAGTATTTT.

This clone was seen a few times. CDR3 DNA sequence: TGTGCCAGCAGCTTAGACAGTCTTCGGCATTCACCCCTCCACTTT. Protein sequence: CASSLDSLRHSPLHF. V usage is TRBV7-2 and J usage is TRBJ1-6; D is ambiguous. Germline CDR1 and CDR2: SGHTA and FQGNSA. The CDR3 spans 15 residues. The V and J ends lost 1 base and 8 bases respectively, with 12 bases between them.

Only a few counts were recorded for this clone. The V gene is TRBV5-8, the J gene TRBJ1-3; a possible D gene is TRBD1 (5 bases). The V gene lost 6 bases and the J gene lost 8 bases, with 18 bases spanning the gap. The CDR3 runs 14 residues. In germline, CDR1 is SGHTS, CDR2 YDEGEE. The CDR3 here is CASNSRASGDTIYF. CDR3 nucleotides: TGTGCCAGCAACTCTCGGGCATCGGGGGACACCATATATTTT.

This chain links TRBV7-9 with TRBJ2-7, with TRBD1 matching 9 bases. V gave up 6 bases and J gave up 2 bases; unmatched junction bases: 11. The CDR3 totals 16 residues. The germline gives CDR1 SEHNR, CDR2 FQNEAQ (reference sequence). The CDR3: CASSYYRGQRTYEQYF. For the CDR3, the DNA is TGTGCCAGCAGTTACTACAGGGGGCAGAGGACCTACGAGCAGTACTTC.

V usage is TRBV29-1 and J usage is TRBJ1-3; D remains ambiguous. Trimming shortened V by 3 bases and J by 0 bases, and 9 bases separated the two germline ends. This CDR3 spans 14 amino acids. Germline V gives CDR1 SQVTM, CDR2 ANQGSEA. The CDR3 here is CSVDGNDSGNTIYF. CDR3 DNA sequence: TGCAGCGTTGACGGGAATGACTCTGGAAACACCATATATTTT.

This rearrangement joins TRBV5-1 to TRBJ2-2, with 9 bases identical to TRBD1. The germline V gene encodes CDR1 SGHRS and CDR2 YFSETQ. CDR3 length equals 15 residues. V was clipped by 4 bases and J by 7 bases; unmatched bases: 8. The CDR3 reads CASSPRTGDGGELFF. DNA of the CDR3: TGCGCCAGCAGCCCACGGACAGGGGACGGCGGGGAGCTGTTTTTT.

The chain carries TRBV27 and TRBJ1-5; no definite D call. Deletions cut 5 bases from V and 7 bases from J, with 9 bases between. Germline values: CDR1 MNHEY, CDR2 SMNVEV (reference sequence). This CDR3 spans 12 amino acids. CDR3 DNA: TGTGCCAGCAGTCCCGCTGGGCAGCCCCAGCATTTT. Translation: CASSPAGQPQHF.

The CDR3, as DNA: TGTGCCAGCAGTTACCGTCTGATGAACACTGAAGCTTTCTTT. This sequence encodes CASSYRLMNTEAFF. The chain links TRBV6-5 to TRBJ1-1; D is unclear. CDR3 length: 14 residues. CDR1 and CDR2 (germline): MNHEY, SVGAGI. The ends were cut back, 2 bases at V and 0 bases at J, with 7 bases in the middle.